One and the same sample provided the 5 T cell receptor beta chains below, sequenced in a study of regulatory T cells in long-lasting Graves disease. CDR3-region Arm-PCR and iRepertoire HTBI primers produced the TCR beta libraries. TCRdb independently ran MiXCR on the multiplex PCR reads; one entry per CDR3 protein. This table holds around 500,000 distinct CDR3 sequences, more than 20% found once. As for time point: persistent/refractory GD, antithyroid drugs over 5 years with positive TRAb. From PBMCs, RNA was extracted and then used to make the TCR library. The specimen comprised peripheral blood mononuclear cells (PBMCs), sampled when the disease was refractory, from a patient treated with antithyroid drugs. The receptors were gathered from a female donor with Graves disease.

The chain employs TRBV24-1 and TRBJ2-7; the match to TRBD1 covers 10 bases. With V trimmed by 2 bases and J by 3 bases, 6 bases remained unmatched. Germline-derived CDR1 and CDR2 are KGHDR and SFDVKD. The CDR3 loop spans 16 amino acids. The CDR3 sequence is CATSDSGDRGLYEQYF. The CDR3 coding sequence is TGTGCCACCAGTGATTCCGGTGACAGGGGGCTCTACGAGCAGTACTTC.

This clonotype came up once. The CDR3 DNA is TGCGCCAGCAGCCCCGAGGGGCAGGGTGGTATGAGGGAGCAGTTCTTC. This gives the protein CASSPEGQGGMREQFF. This sequence joins TRBV5-1 and TRBJ2-1; the D gene could be TRBD1 or TRBD2 (5 bases each). The CDR3 has 16 residues. Per germline, CDR1 SGHRS and CDR2 YFSETQ. The ends were cut back, 4 bases at V and 10 bases at J, with 24 bases in the middle.

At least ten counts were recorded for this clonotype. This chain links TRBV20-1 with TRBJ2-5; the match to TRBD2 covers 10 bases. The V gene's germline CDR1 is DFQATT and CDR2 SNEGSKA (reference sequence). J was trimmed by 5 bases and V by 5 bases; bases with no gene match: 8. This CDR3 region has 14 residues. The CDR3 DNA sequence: TGCAGTGCTGGAAGCGGGAGGGCCGGGGAGACCCAGTACTTC. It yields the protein CSAGSGRAGETQYF.

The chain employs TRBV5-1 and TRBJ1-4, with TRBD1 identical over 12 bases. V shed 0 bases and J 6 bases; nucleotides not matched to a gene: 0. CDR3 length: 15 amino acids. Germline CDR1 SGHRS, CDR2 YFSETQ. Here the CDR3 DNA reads TGCGCCAGCAGCTTGGGGGACAGGGGGCATGAAAAACTGTTTTTT. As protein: CASSLGDRGHEKLFF.

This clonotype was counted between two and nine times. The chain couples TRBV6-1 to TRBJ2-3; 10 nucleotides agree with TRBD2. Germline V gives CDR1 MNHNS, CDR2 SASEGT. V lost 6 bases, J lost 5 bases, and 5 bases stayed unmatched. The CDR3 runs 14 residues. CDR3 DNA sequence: TGTGCCAGCAGGTCTAGCGGGAGAGGAGATACGCAGTATTTT. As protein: CASRSSGRGDTQYF.